This T cell receptor (beta chain) derives from a study of T cells after somatic rescue of genetic block. The V and J ends lost 2 bases and 0 bases respectively, with 10 bases between them. The CDR3 loop spans 15 amino acids. The germline V gene has CDR1 PRHDT and CDR2 FYEKMQ (reference sequence). Sequencing was performed with immunoSEQ multiplex PCR; in TCRdb, only in-frame clones are kept and a portion is missing. The repertoire has approximately 110,000 clones, about 90% of them found once; the top ten carry around 1.5%. The sequence derives from a young woman. Source material: peripheral blood mononuclear cells (PBMCs). The genes are TRBV13 and TRBJ1-1; D ambiguous. The CDR3 protein is CASSLSPQMNTEAFF. CDR3 in DNA: TGTGCCAGCAGCTTAAGTCCACAAATGAACACTGAAGCTTTCTTT.